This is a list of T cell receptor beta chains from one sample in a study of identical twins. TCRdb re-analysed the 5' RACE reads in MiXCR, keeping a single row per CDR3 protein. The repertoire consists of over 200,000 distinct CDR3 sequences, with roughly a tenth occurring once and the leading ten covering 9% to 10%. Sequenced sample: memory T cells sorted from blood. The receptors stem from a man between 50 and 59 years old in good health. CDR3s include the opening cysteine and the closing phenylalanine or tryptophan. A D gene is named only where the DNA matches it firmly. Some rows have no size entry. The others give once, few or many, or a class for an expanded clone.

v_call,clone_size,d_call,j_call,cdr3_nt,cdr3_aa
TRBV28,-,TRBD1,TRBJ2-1,TGTGCCAGCAGTCTACAGGGGGCTAACTACAATGAGCAGTTCTTC,CASSLQGANYNEQFF
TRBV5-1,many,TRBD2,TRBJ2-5,TGCGCCAGCAGCCCACTAGCGGCGCAAGAGACCCAGTACTTC,CASSPLAAQETQYF
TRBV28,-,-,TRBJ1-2,TGTGCCAGCAGTTGGGACGGTAGAGTCGGTGGCTACACCTTC,CASSWDGRVGGYTF
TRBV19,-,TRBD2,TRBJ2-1,TGTGCCAGTAGAAAAGCGGGGGGGCCCTACAATGAGCAGTTCTTC,CASRKAGGPYNEQFF
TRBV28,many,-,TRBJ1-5,TGTGCCAGCAGAAAGTGGAATCAGCCCCAGCATTTT,CASRKWNQPQHF
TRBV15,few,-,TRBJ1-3,TGTGCCACCAGCAGAGAGGGGTATTCTGGAAACACCATATATTTT,CATSREGYSGNTIYF
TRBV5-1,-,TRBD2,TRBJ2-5,TGCGCCAGCAGCTGGGGCGGGGGAGAGACCCAGTACTTC,CASSWGGGETQYF
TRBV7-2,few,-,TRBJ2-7,TGTGCCAGCAGCTTTTCGGGATACGAGCAGTACTTC,CASSFSGYEQYF
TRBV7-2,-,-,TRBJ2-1,TGTGCCAGCACCCGAGGGGGGGATTACGGTGAGCAGTTCTTC,CASTRGGDYGEQFF
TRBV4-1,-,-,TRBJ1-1,TGCGCCAGCAGCCAAGATTACGACGCTAGAACTGAAGCTTTCTTT,CASSQDYDARTEAFF
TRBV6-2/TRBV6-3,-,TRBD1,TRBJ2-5,TGTGCCAGCAGTTACTTGCAGGGGGCGTCGAGGGAGACCCAGTACTTC,CASSYLQGASRETQYF
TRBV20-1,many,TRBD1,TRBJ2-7,TGCAGTGCTTTCCGGGACAGGGAATACGAGCAGTACTTC,CSAFRDREYEQYF
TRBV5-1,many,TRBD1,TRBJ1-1,TGCGCCAGCAGTGTGACAGGGGTCACTGAAGCTTTCTTT,CASSVTGVTEAFF
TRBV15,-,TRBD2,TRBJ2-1,TGTGCCACCAGCAGAGGATCTAGCGGGGGCTCCTACAATGAGCAGTTCTTC,CATSRGSSGGSYNEQFF
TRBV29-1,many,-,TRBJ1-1,TGCAGCGTTGAAGATCCCGGGACAACCAGACCAGGCACTGAAGCTTTCTTT,CSVEDPGTTRPGTEAFF
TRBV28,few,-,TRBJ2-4,TGTGCCAGCAGTCCCGCAACAGGGGGGGTTGCCAAAAACATTCAGTACTTC,CASSPATGGVAKNIQYF
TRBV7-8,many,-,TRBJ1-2,TGTGCCAGCAGCTTAGGTCATCAAGGATTAGATGGCTACACCTTC,CASSLGHQGLDGYTF
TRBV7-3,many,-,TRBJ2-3,TGTGCCAGCAGCTTATTCGCTGAGGGGCCAGATACGCAGTATTTT,CASSLFAEGPDTQYF
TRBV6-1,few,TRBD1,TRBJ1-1,TGTGCCAGCAGTGATCGGGCAGGGGGCAACACTGAAGCTTTCTTT,CASSDRAGGNTEAFF
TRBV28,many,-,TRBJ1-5,TGTGCCAGCAGTGTCTGGGGGGTAAACAATCAGCCCCAGCATTTT,CASSVWGVNNQPQHF
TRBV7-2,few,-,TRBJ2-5,TGTGCCAGCAGCCCCAGGGCGGGGGCGGGGGAGACCCAGTACTTC,CASSPRAGAGETQYF
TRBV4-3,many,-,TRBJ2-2,TGCGCCAGCAGCCAAGATAGTCGGGTGGGACGGAACACCGGGGAGCTGTTTTTT,CASSQDSRVGRNTGELFF
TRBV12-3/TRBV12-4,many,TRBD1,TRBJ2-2,TGTGCCAGCAGAGGGGGCGCGAACACCGGGGAGCTGTTTTTT,CASRGGANTGELFF
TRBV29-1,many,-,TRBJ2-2,TGCAGCGTTAGAGGACTCCAGAACACCGGGGAGCTGTTTTTT,CSVRGLQNTGELFF
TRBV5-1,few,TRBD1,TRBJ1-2,TGCGCCAGCAGCCCGGACAGGTCTAACTATGGCTACACCTTC,CASSPDRSNYGYTF
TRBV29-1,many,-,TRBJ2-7,TGCAGCGTTGAAGATCCTGGTGAGTCCTACGAGCAGTACTTC,CSVEDPGESYEQYF
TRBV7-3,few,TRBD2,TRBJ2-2,TGTGCCAGCGCACGCGGGGGGCGCGGCACCGGGGAGCTGTTTTTT,CASARGGRGTGELFF
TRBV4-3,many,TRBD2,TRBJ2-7,TGCGCCAGCAGCCAATTCCTAGCGGCCGCCTACGAGCAGTACTTC,CASSQFLAAAYEQYF
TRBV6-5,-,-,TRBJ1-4,TGTGCCAGCAGTTACTCGTGGGAGGGGAATGAAAAACTGTTTTTT,CASSYSWEGNEKLFF
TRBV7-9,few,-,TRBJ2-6,TGTGCCAGCAGCCCAGGTAGTGGCTCTGGGGCCAACGTCCTGACTTTC,CASSPGSGSGANVLTF
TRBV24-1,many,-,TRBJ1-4,TGTGCCACCAGTGACTCCGGGACTGAGAATGAAAAACTGTTTTTT,CATSDSGTENEKLFF
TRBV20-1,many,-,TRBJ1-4,TGCAGTGCTAGAGATCCTGGCAGGGAGGCGGAAAAACTGTTTTTT,CSARDPGREAEKLFF
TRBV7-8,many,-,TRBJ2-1,TGTGCCAGCAGCTTAGCCCGGACAACTTACAATGAGCAGTTCTTC,CASSLARTTYNEQFF
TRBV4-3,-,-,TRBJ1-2,TGCGCCAGCAGCCATGCTCAGGGAGAGGGCTACACCTTC,CASSHAQGEGYTF
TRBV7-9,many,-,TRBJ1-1,TGTGCCAGCAGCTTAGAGCTCGGGGGACGGACTGAAGCTTTCTTT,CASSLELGGRTEAFF
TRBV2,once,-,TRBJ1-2,TGTGCCAGCAGTGAAGCGAGAGGGGTCTATGGCTACACCTTC,CASSEARGVYGYTF
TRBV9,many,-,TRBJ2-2,TGTGCCAGCAGCGTAGGGACAGTCATTCCCGGGGAGCTGTTTTTT,CASSVGTVIPGELFF
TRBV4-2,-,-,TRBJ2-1,TGTGCCAGCAGCCCTCGGGTAGGGGGGGGTGAGCAGTTCTTC,CASSPRVGGGEQFF